This record concerns one T cell receptor beta chain sequence. Its antigen is unidentified. V was pared by 4 bases and J by 0 bases, with 12 bases of the junction left unmatched. Germline V gives CDR1 MGHRA, CDR2 YSYEKL. The CDR3 covers 19 residues. This entry is derived from a study of T cell responses to AZD1222 COVID-19 vaccine. As for the study in general: Investigators merged groups given second doses at roughly 4 or roughly 12 weeks.

The protocol was immunoSEQ multiplex PCR, while the TCRdb copy is restricted to in-frame clones and leaves out a portion. The table lists roughly 200,000 clones, roughly 92% of them singletons. The study, taken as a whole, reports: CD4 TCRs linked to vaccination spanned spike, dominating at 160-218 and 743-854. Spike-specific TCR breadth and depth grew following two AZD1222 doses.

The source was peripheral blood, collected on day 0 of AZD1222 vaccination. This TCR came from an adult in good health. This chain joins TRBV4-1 and TRBJ1-4; 9 bases match TRBD1. CDR3 coding DNA: TGCGCCAGCAGCCGACTACCGGGACAGGGATTTGCAACTAATGAAAAACTGTTTTTT. Translated: CASSRLPGQGFATNEKLFF.